Each of the 21 T cell receptor beta chains below was sequenced from the same sample in a study of blood T cell repertoires in COVID-19 (dated by TCRdb to about 2020). To prepare the library, the immunoSEQ multiplex PCR assay was applied. In TCRdb, the immuneACCESS table is reduced to in-frame sequences with V and J assigned. These tables do not hold every clone; where another copy was compared, an unresolved V gene accounts for under half, and the others remain unexplained. A total of 200,000 to 250,000 clones appear in this sample, about 88% of them only once. Of the sample, roughly 2.7% falls within the top ten clones. Sequencing input: PBMCs or T cells enriched from blood (not recorded which). All receptors derive from a young woman who had recovered from COVID-19.

CDR3 DNA: TGTGCCACTTTGGGGCCCCGATGGGTGGAAAAACTGTTTTTT. Amino acid sequence: CATLGPRWVEKLFF. The J gene is TRBJ1-4, the V gene TRBV24-1; D possibly corresponds to TRBD1 (5 bases). Germline V CDR1 and CDR2: KGHDR, SFDVKD. The CDR3 runs 14 residues. The V gene lost 10 bases and the J gene lost 8 bases, with 19 bases spanning the gap.

This clone has only one observation. The V and J genes are TRBV9 and TRBJ2-3; D remains ambiguous. V dropped 0 bases and J dropped 6 bases, with 8 bases sitting between them. The CDR3 has 13 amino acids. The germline V gene has CDR1 SGDLS and CDR2 YYNGEE. CDR3: CASSVDSDDTQYF. The CDR3 DNA is TGTGCCAGCAGCGTAGACAGTGACGATACGCAGTATTTT.

This sequence joins TRBV5-1 and TRBJ1-5; 7 nucleotides match TRBD1. CDR3 size: 15 residues. The V segment lost 1 base and the J segment 3 bases; nucleotides outside the gene matches: 4. In germline, CDR1 is SGHRS, CDR2 YFSETQ. CDR3 residues: CASSLFGQDNQPQHF. The CDR3 nucleotides read TGCGCCAGCAGCTTGTTCGGACAGGACAATCAGCCCCAGCATTTT.

This rearrangement joins TRBV5-1 to TRBJ1-2, with 7 bases lining up with TRBD1. From germline, CDR1 is SGHRS and CDR2 YFSETQ. After removal of 4 bases from V and 4 bases from J, the junction contained 4 bases not matched to a gene. There are 13 residues in the CDR3. CDR3 in amino acids: CASSTDRAYGYTF. The CDR3 nucleotides are TGCGCCAGCAGCACTGACAGGGCCTATGGCTACACCTTC.

The chain recombines TRBV7-3 with TRBJ1-1, with D unresolved. The V gene lost 3 bases and the J gene lost 3 bases, with 8 bases spanning the gap. This CDR3 region has 13 residues. Germline V gene sequence: CDR1 SGHTA, CDR2 FQGTGA. The CDR3 DNA sequence: TGTGCCAGCAGCTTGTCCGGGGACACTGAAGCTTTCTTT. Its protein is CASSLSGDTEAFF.

This sequence joins TRBV10-1 and TRBJ1-5, with 9 positions matching TRBD1. V gave up 5 bases and J gave up 0 bases; unmatched junction bases: 5. The CDR3 runs to 16 residues. Germline CDR1 is WNHNN and CDR2 is SYGVQD (reference sequence). CDR3 in amino acids: CASSSDRGNSNQPQHF. CDR3 nucleotide sequence: TGCGCCAGCAGTTCGGACAGGGGAAATAGCAATCAGCCCCAGCATTTT.

This chain uses TRBV6-2 or TRBV6-3 with TRBJ2-7; 10 nucleotides agree with TRBD1. CDR1 is MNHEY, CDR2 SVGEGT, per germline. The CDR3 sequence is 13 residues long. Trimming cost V 2 bases and J 11 bases; bases outside gene matches: 6. The CDR3 DNA reads as TGTGCCAGCAGTTACGGGGACAGGGGCACTGAGTACTTC. It codes for CASSYGDRGTEYF.

The chain couples TRBV6-1 to TRBJ1-6; 8 bases align to TRBD1. The V and J ends lost 4 bases and 7 bases, in that order; junction bases with no gene match: 9. The CDR3 is 16 residues long. The germline gives CDR1 MNHNS, CDR2 SASEGT. For the CDR3, the DNA is TGTGCCAGCAGTGGATTTTGGACAGGGCTGAATTCACCCCTCCACTTT. Amino acid sequence: CASSGFWTGLNSPLHF.

The chain joins TRBV21-1 to TRBJ2-5; TRBD1, the table's D call, lacks a check against the DNA. TRBV21-1 represents a pseudogene. The CDR3 is 16 residues long. The CDR3 spells CASSKALHRGQETQYF. The CDR3, as DNA: TGTGCCAGCAGCAAAGCCCTCCACAGGGGACAGGAGACCCAGTACTTC.

V is TRBV19 and J is TRBJ1-1; a weak D match, TRBD1 (5 bases). The CDR3 extends over 13 amino acids. V was pared by 3 bases and J by 4 bases, with 9 bases between. Germline values: CDR1 LNHDA, CDR2 SQIVND (reference sequence). The CDR3 spells CASSMTGVTEAFF. CDR3 coding DNA: TGTGCCAGTAGTATGACGGGGGTCACTGAAGCTTTCTTT.

J is TRBJ1-2 and V is TRBV5-6; 7 nucleotides align to TRBD1. The germline V gene encodes CDR1 SGHDT and CDR2 YYEEEE. V lost 4 bases, J lost 0 bases, and 6 bases stayed unmatched. The CDR3 covers 15 residues. CDR3 in DNA: TGTGCCAGCAGCGTCGGGACAGAGACTAACTATGGCTACACCTTC. Translated, it gives CASSVGTETNYGYTF.

The chain links TRBV27 to TRBJ1-2; D is undetermined. The CDR3 spans 12 residues. V was clipped by 8 bases and J by 4 bases, with 11 bases between them. Germline V gives CDR1 MNHEY, CDR2 SMNVEV (reference sequence). CDR3 in amino acids: CASSPEGYGYTF. The CDR3, as DNA: TGTGCCAGCTCACCGGAGGGCTATGGCTACACCTTC.

This clone was seen once. The chain joins TRBV20-1 to TRBJ2-1; perhaps TRBD2 as D (6 bases). Per germline, CDR1 DFQATT and CDR2 SNEGSKA (reference sequence). The CDR3 is made up of 11 amino acids. The V gene lost 4 bases and the J gene lost 9 bases, with 10 bases spanning the gap. The CDR3 region is CSATLAAEQFF. For the CDR3, the DNA is TGCAGTGCTACACTAGCTGCTGAGCAGTTCTTC.

The V call is TRBV27, the J call TRBJ1-3; D is uncertain. CDR1 MNHEY and CDR2 SMNVEV come from the germline V gene (reference sequence). The CDR3 length is 13 residues. Trimming left V 8 bases short and J 0 bases short, with 8 bases between. The CDR3 region is CASRDFSGNTIYF. The CDR3, as DNA: TGTGCCAGCCGGGATTTCTCTGGAAACACCATATATTTT.

The CDR3 bases are TGTGCCAGCAGCTTGCCCTCGGGGGGAGGCTACACCTTC. Protein product: CASSLPSGGGYTF. This chain joins TRBV5-5 and TRBJ1-2; weak D call: TRBD1 (5 bases). Trimming stripped 1 base from V and 8 bases from J, with 12 bases between. This CDR3 contains 13 residues. CDR1 SGHKS and CDR2 YYEKEE come from the germline V gene (reference sequence).

The DNA for the CDR3 is TGTGCCAGCAGCCCCGGAAGGAGCTCCTACAATGAGCAGTTCTTC. Residues: CASSPGRSSYNEQFF. This chain links TRBV11-2 with TRBJ2-1, with unresolved D. The CDR3 totals 15 residues. V was pared by 5 bases and J by 0 bases, with 11 bases between. CDR1 is SGHAT and CDR2 is FQNNGV in the germline V gene. The whole variable domain, filled in from reference TRBV11-2 and TRBJ2-1, reads EAGVAQSPRYKIIEKRQSVAFWCNPISGHATLYWYQQILGQGPKLLIQFQNNGVVDDSQLPKDRFSAERLKGVDSTLKIQPAKLEDSAVYLCASSPGRSSYNEQFFGPGTRLTVL.

The J gene is TRBJ2-2, the V gene TRBV3-1 (or the pseudogene TRBV3-2); TRBD2 aligns across 10 bases. The CDR3 contains 17 residues. Germline-derived CDR1 and CDR2 are LGHDT and YNNKEL (reference sequence). The V and J ends lost 4 bases and 0 bases, in that order; junction bases with no gene match: 5. CDR3 region: CASSLGLAHSNTGELFF. The CDR3 bases are TGTGCCAGCAGCCTGGGACTAGCGCACTCGAACACCGGGGAGCTGTTTTTT.

This chain links TRBV6-2 or TRBV6-3 with TRBJ2-2; 11 nucleotides agree with TRBD2. Germline V lookup: CDR1 MNHEY, CDR2 SVGEGT. With 2 bases clipped from V and 1 base from J, the junction kept 6 bases outside the gene matches. The CDR3 loop spans 18 amino acids. CDR3 sequence (DNA): TGTGCCAGCAGTTACCCCGGGACTAGCGGACGGAACACCGGGGAGCTGTTTTTT. This codes for CASSYPGTSGRNTGELFF.

The genes are TRBV4-3 and TRBJ2-1, with D perhaps TRBD1 (6 bases). The CDR3 sequence is 15 residues long. The germline V gene has CDR1 LGHNA and CDR2 YSLEER. Between the trimmed V and J ends, which lost 0 bases and 7 bases, there was a span of 13 bases. The CDR3 sequence is CASSQDLIDRNEQFF. CDR3 sequence (DNA): TGCGCCAGCAGCCAAGATCTAATCGACAGGAATGAGCAGTTCTTC.

This chain links TRBV4-1 with TRBJ2-7; unclear D gene. This CDR3 contains 15 residues. Germline V gene data show CDR1 as MGHRA and CDR2 as YSYEKL. Between the trimmed V and J ends, which lost 3 bases and 3 bases, there was a span of 15 bases. CDR3 in DNA: TGCGCCAGCAGCCAGACCACCGGGTCCCACTACGAGCAGTACTTC. Residues: CASSQTTGSHYEQYF.

The rearrangement uses TRBV7-2 and TRBJ1-4; weak D call: TRBD1 (6 bases). This CDR3 contains 14 residues. Germline-derived CDR1 and CDR2 are SGHTA and FQGNSA. V was cut by 3 bases and J by 6 bases, with 11 bases left in between. The CDR3 DNA reads TGTGCCAGCAGCTTGGGGGGGCAGGATGAAAAACTGTTTTTT. Translation: CASSLGGQDEKLFF.